A selection of T cell receptor beta chains follows, all from one sample in a study of blood T cell repertoires in COVID-19. The table came from immunoSEQ multiplex PCR; TCRdb's copy has only in-frame clones and leaves some out. Here the sample spans around 250,000 clones, approximately 90% being singletons. Specimen: PBMCs or T cells enriched from blood (not recorded which). The receptors stem from a human donor in a cohort exposed to, infected with or recovered from COVID-19 (not recorded which). The donor label of this sample is uncertain. Each CDR3 is given with its conserved first and last residue. Each record gives: D gene, J gene, V gene, clone size, CDR3 protein, CDR3 DNA. A D gene is named only where the DNA matches it firmly. Expanded clones get a size class; other rows say once, few or many, or leave the size out.

D: TRBD1
J: TRBJ2-7
V: TRBV5-4
size: .
CDR3: CASSLHRTGDDEQYF
DNA: TGTGCCAGCAGCTTACATAGGACAGGTGACGACGAGCAGTACTTC

D: TRBD1
J: TRBJ1-3
V: TRBV24-1
size: once
CDR3: CATSDPSGGSGNTIYF
DNA: TGTGCCACCAGTGACCCTTCAGGGGGCTCTGGAAACACCATATATTTT

D: .
J: TRBJ1-2
V: TRBV12-3/TRBV12-4
size: .
CDR3: CASSLVSNTGYTF
DNA: TGTGCCAGCAGTTTGGTTTCTAATACTGGCTACACCTTC

D: TRBD2
J: TRBJ2-2
V: TRBV28
size: once
CDR3: CASSPPGEGPLSGELFF
DNA: TGTGCCAGCAGCCCCCCCGGGGAGGGGCCGCTCAGCGGGGAGCTGTTTTTT

D: .
J: TRBJ2-5
V: TRBV7-2
size: .
CDR3: CASSLDPGRETQYF
DNA: TGTGCCAGCAGCTTAGACCCGGGTAGAGAGACCCAGTACTTC

D: .
J: TRBJ2-7
V: TRBV20-1
size: .
CDR3: CSAGEDEQYF
DNA: TGCAGTGCCGGGGAGGACGAGCAGTACTTC

D: TRBD2
J: TRBJ2-7
V: TRBV4-2
size: once
CDR3: CASSQEGSGGPYEQYF
DNA: TGTGCCAGCAGCCAAGAAGGTAGCGGGGGGCCCTACGAGCAGTACTTC

D: .
J: TRBJ1-1
V: TRBV5-5
size: few
CDR3: CASSLVQVSTEAFF
DNA: TGTGCCAGCAGCTTGGTACAGGTGAGCACTGAAGCTTTCTTT

D: TRBD1
J: TRBJ2-1
V: TRBV7-3
size: .
CDR3: CASSLGTGSNEQFF
DNA: TGTGCCAGCAGCCTCGGGACAGGGAGCAATGAGCAGTTCTTC

D: TRBD2
J: TRBJ2-1
V: TRBV4-2
size: .
CDR3: CASSQGTSGGKESEQFF
DNA: TGTGCCAGCAGCCAGGGGACTAGCGGGGGGAAAGAAAGTGAGCAGTTCTTC

D: .
J: TRBJ2-3
V: TRBV7-8
size: once
CDR3: CASSSTAGGDTQYF
DNA: TGTGCCAGCAGCTCAACCGCAGGGGGGGATACGCAGTATTTT

D: .
J: TRBJ1-1
V: TRBV25-1
size: .
CDR3: CASSELKVGGVTEAFF
DNA: TGTGCCAGCAGTGAATTAAAGGTTGGCGGTGTCACTGAAGCTTTCTTT

D: .
J: TRBJ2-7
V: TRBV2
size: .
CDR3: CASSEGTDYEQYF
DNA: TGTGCCAGCAGTGAAGGGACAGACTACGAGCAGTACTTC

D: TRBD1
J: TRBJ1-6
V: TRBV27
size: .
CDR3: CASGQGDGVNSPLHF
DNA: TGTGCCAGCGGACAGGGGGATGGTGTAAATTCACCCCTCCACTTT

D: .
J: TRBJ2-7
V: TRBV5-1
size: .
CDR3: CASRSRDEQYF
DNA: TGCGCCAGCAGATCCCGAGACGAGCAGTACTTC

D: .
J: TRBJ2-1
V: TRBV7-2
size: .
CDR3: CASSSQGRRGGEQFF
DNA: TGTGCCAGCAGCTCGCAGGGGCGGCGTGGGGGTGAGCAGTTCTTC

D: TRBD2
J: TRBJ2-7
V: TRBV29-1
size: .
CDR3: CSVSPAGGNDEQYF
DNA: TGCAGCGTTTCACCAGCGGGGGGTAACGACGAGCAGTACTTC

D: TRBD1
J: TRBJ1-2
V: TRBV4-2
size: .
CDR3: CASSQGTGVLGYGYTF
DNA: TGTGCCAGCAGCCAAGGTACAGGGGTCTTAGGCTATGGCTACACCTTC

D: TRBD1
J: TRBJ1-2
V: TRBV18
size: few
CDR3: CASSPAGTGLGYTF
DNA: TGTGCCAGCTCACCTGCCGGGACAGGGCTTGGCTACACCTTC

D: .
J: TRBJ1-1
V: TRBV7-2
size: once
CDR3: CASSFSVNTEAFF
DNA: TGTGCCAGCAGCTTCAGTGTGAACACTGAAGCTTTCTTT

D: .
J: TRBJ2-1
V: TRBV7-9
size: .
CDR3: CASSARGASYNEQFF
DNA: TGTGCCAGCAGCGCCAGGGGCGCTTCTTACAATGAGCAGTTCTTC

D: TRBD1
J: TRBJ1-2
V: TRBV6-5
size: .
CDR3: CASSQQGDVGYGYTF
DNA: TGTGCCAGCAGTCAACAGGGGGATGTCGGCTATGGCTACACCTTC

D: TRBD1
J: TRBJ2-7
V: TRBV18
size: once
CDR3: CASSPIPTGGDHEQYF
DNA: TGTGCCAGCTCACCCATCCCGACAGGGGGGGACCACGAGCAGTACTTC

D: TRBD1
J: TRBJ2-7
V: TRBV27
size: .
CDR3: CAIAGGQSSRSYEQYF
DNA: TGTGCCATTGCTGGGGGACAGTCGAGTCGCTCCTACGAGCAGTACTTC

D: .
J: TRBJ2-7
V: TRBV30
size: .
CDR3: CAWSEKAGRNPYEQYF
DNA: TGTGCCTGGAGTGAGAAGGCAGGGAGGAATCCCTACGAGCAGTACTTC

D: TRBD1
J: TRBJ2-3
V: TRBV2
size: once
CDR3: CASRGDRVAQSTDTQYF
DNA: TGTGCCAGCAGGGGGGACAGGGTGGCACAAAGCACAGATACGCAGTATTTT

D: .
J: TRBJ1-1
V: TRBV5-4
size: .
CDR3: CASSWGGPNTEAFF
DNA: TGTGCCAGCAGCTGGGGGGGGCCGAACACTGAAGCTTTCTTT

D: .
J: TRBJ2-2
V: TRBV19
size: .
CDR3: CASSLGVNTGELFF
DNA: TGTGCCAGTAGTCTCGGGGTTAACACCGGGGAGCTGTTTTTT

D: TRBD1
J: TRBJ2-5
V: TRBV5-1
size: .
CDR3: CASSFSRDRGQETQYF
DNA: TGCGCCAGCAGCTTTTCCCGGGACAGGGGGCAAGAGACCCAGTACTTC

D: .
J: TRBJ2-1
V: TRBV30
size: .
CDR3: CAWSAQVAEQFF
DNA: TGTGCCTGGAGTGCCCAGGTCGCGGAGCAGTTCTTC

D: TRBD1
J: TRBJ2-5
V: TRBV11-2
size: .
CDR3: CASSYSGGRGETQYF
DNA: TGTGCCAGCAGCTATTCAGGGGGCAGGGGGGAGACCCAGTACTTC

D: .
J: TRBJ2-2
V: TRBV11-3
size: .
CDR3: CASSISGELFF
DNA: TGTGCCAGCAGCATTTCAGGGGAGCTGTTTTTT

D: .
J: TRBJ1-5
V: TRBV19
size: .
CDR3: CASTPSGGESNQPQHF
DNA: TGTGCCAGTACCCCCTCGGGGGGGGAGAGCAATCAGCCCCAGCATTTT

D: TRBD1
J: TRBJ1-5
V: TRBV18
size: .
CDR3: CASSPQGASNQPQHF
DNA: TGTGCCAGCTCACCACAGGGGGCTAGCAATCAGCCCCAGCATTTT

D: TRBD1
J: TRBJ1-1
V: TRBV29-1
size: .
CDR3: CSVGGQGDTEAFF
DNA: TGCAGCGTTGGCGGACAGGGGGACACTGAAGCTTTCTTT

D: .
J: TRBJ1-1
V: TRBV20-1
size: .
CDR3: CSAILQGEAFF
DNA: TGCAGTGCTATTTTACAGGGTGAAGCTTTCTTT

D: .
J: TRBJ2-7
V: TRBV12-3/TRBV12-4
size: .
CDR3: CASSATTYEQYF
DNA: TGTGCCAGCAGTGCCACAACCTACGAGCAGTACTTC

D: TRBD1
J: TRBJ1-6
V: TRBV29-1
size: .
CDR3: CSAQTGANSPLHF
DNA: TGCAGCGCTCAGACAGGGGCGAATTCACCCCTCCACTTT

D: TRBD1
J: TRBJ2-7
V: TRBV10-2
size: .
CDR3: CASSAGQAFLEQYF
DNA: TGCGCCAGCAGTGCGGGACAGGCTTTCCTCGAGCAGTACTTC

D: .
J: TRBJ1-1
V: TRBV29-1
size: .
CDR3: CSVDSGRNTEAFF
DNA: TGCAGCGTCGACAGTGGTCGCAACACTGAAGCTTTCTTT

D: TRBD1
J: TRBJ1-4
V: TRBV19
size: .
CDR3: CASSDLQGAEKLFF
DNA: TGTGCCAGTAGTGACCTACAGGGGGCTGAAAAACTGTTTTTT

D: .
J: TRBJ2-7
V: TRBV9
size: .
CDR3: CASSVDPGISYEQYF
DNA: TGTGCCAGCAGCGTAGATCCGGGGATCTCCTACGAGCAGTACTTC

D: .
J: TRBJ2-2
V: TRBV6-1
size: .
CDR3: CASSEALLDRSGELFF
DNA: TGTGCCAGCAGTGAAGCCCTTCTAGACCGTTCCGGGGAGCTGTTTTTT

D: .
J: TRBJ2-3
V: TRBV19
size: once
CDR3: CASSISWDTQYF
DNA: TGTGCCAGTAGTATTAGCTGGGATACGCAGTATTTT

D: .
J: TRBJ2-3
V: TRBV7-8
size: .
CDR3: CASSLEGLTDTQYF
DNA: TGTGCCAGCAGCTTAGAGGGGTTAACAGATACGCAGTATTTT

D: .
J: TRBJ1-3
V: TRBV19
size: .
CDR3: CASSTSTGGRDTIYF
DNA: TGTGCCAGTAGTACCTCGACAGGAGGTCGAGACACCATATATTTT

D: TRBD2
J: TRBJ2-5
V: TRBV7-8
size: .
CDR3: CASSLERLAGRKTQYF
DNA: TGTGCCAGCAGCTTAGAAAGACTAGCGGGGCGCAAGACCCAGTACTTC

D: TRBD2
J: TRBJ2-1
V: TRBV9
size: .
CDR3: CASSVAVAGGSMYEQFF
DNA: TGTGCCAGCAGCGTAGCTGTAGCGGGGGGCTCCATGTATGAGCAGTTCTTC

D: .
J: TRBJ2-3
V: TRBV7-3
size: .
CDR3: CASSSTANTQYF
DNA: TGTGCCAGCAGCTCTACCGCCAACACGCAGTATTTT

D: TRBD1
J: TRBJ2-6
V: TRBV7-9
size: .
CDR3: CASSHRTGGVLGANVLTF
DNA: TGTGCCAGCAGCCATAGGACAGGGGGCGTCCTGGGGGCCAACGTCCTGACTTTC

D: .
J: TRBJ1-4
V: TRBV9
size: .
CDR3: CASSVEVQGTEKLFF
DNA: TGTGCCAGCAGCGTAGAGGTCCAGGGAACTGAAAAACTGTTTTTT